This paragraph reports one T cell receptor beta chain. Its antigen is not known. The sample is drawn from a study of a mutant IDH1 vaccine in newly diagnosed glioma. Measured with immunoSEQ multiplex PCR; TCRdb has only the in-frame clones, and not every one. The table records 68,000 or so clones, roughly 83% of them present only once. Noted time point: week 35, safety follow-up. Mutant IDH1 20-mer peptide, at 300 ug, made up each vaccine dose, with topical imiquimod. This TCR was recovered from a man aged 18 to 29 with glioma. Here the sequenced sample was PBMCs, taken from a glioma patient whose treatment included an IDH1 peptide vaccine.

CDR3 in amino acids: CASSLAPSGGAYEQYF. DNA of the CDR3: TGCGCCAGCAGCTTGGCCCCTAGCGGGGGGGCCTACGAGCAGTACTTC. The chain couples TRBV5-1 to TRBJ2-7; 12 bases are shared with TRBD2. J gave up 2 bases and V 0 bases, and 3 bases lay outside the gene matches. Germline values: CDR1 SGHRS, CDR2 YFSETQ. The length of the CDR3 is 16 residues.